The TCR beta chain described here comes from a study of cytotoxic CD8 clonotypes in ibrutinib-treated CLL. Study-level information: The subjects consisted of about 10 relapsed/refractory and some 14 treatment-naive individuals, with fewer than 18 IGHV unmutated.

The repertoire was sequenced with immunoSEQ multiplex PCR; TCRdb's copy has only in-frame clones and lacks some. The sample comprises 110,000 to 150,000 clones, 76% of which are singletons, and about 5% rests with the top ten. Overall study results and limits: Baseline levels were approached again at progression, after clonality had risen at ibrutinib response.

With respect to this clone: No antigen is known for it.

The CDR3 loop spans 16 amino acids. Germline lookup yields CDR1 SEHNR and CDR2 FQNEAQ (reference sequence). Between the trimmed V and J ends, which lost 5 bases and 1 base, there was a span of 15 bases. This TCR was sampled from a human donor with chronic lymphocytic leukemia. The rearrangement uses TRBV7-9 and TRBJ2-1; TRBD1 is a possible D gene (6 bases). The specimen comprised PBMCs, sampled after 24 months of ibrutinib treatment. The chain's CDR3 is CASSGPQGGSYNEQFF. CDR3 nucleotides: TGTGCCAGCAGCGGCCCACAGGGTGGGTCCTACAATGAGCAGTTCTTC.